A selection of T cell receptor beta chains follows, all from one sample in a study of blood T cell repertoires in COVID-19. Libraries were prepared by immunoSEQ multiplex PCR; TCRdb keeps only in-frame clonotypes and omits some of them. The sample has approximately 240,000 clones, around 90% seen once. The sample consisted of peripheral blood. The receptors were gathered from a man aged 25 to 45 with COVID-19, enrolled during active disease. Each CDR3 is given with its conserved first and last residue. D genes are given only for firm matches. Size is omitted from some rows. Given values are once, few, many or a class for expanded clones.

-,-,TRBJ2-5,TRBV5-4,CASSKTAQETQYF,TGTGCCAGCAGCAAGACAGCCCAAGAGACCCAGTACTTC
-,-,TRBJ1-2,TRBV7-2,CASSFPGANYGYTF,TGTGCCAGCAGCTTCCCGGGAGCTAACTATGGCTACACCTTC
-,-,TRBJ1-2,TRBV27,CASSRLGGAGGYTF,TGTGCCAGCAGCCGCCTAGGGGGGGCAGGGGGCTACACCTTC
-,-,TRBJ1-6,TRBV27,CASSPGSYNSPLHF,TGTGCCAGCAGTCCCGGGTCCTATAATTCACCCCTCCACTTT
-,TRBD1,TRBJ1-4,TRBV15,CATSRGQGAANEKLFF,TGTGCCACCAGCCGCGGACAGGGGGCTGCTAATGAAAAACTGTTTTTT
-,TRBD1,TRBJ2-5,TRBV4-1,CASSQEGTGFEKTQYF,TGCGCCAGCAGCCAAGAGGGGACAGGGTTTGAAAAGACCCAGTACTTC
-,TRBD1,TRBJ2-7,TRBV6-5,CASSLRTGVISQYF,TGTGCCAGCAGCTTGCGGACAGGGGTGATTTCCCAGTACTTC
few,-,TRBJ2-7,TRBV10-3,CAISGGSHEQYF,TGTGCCATCAGTGGTGGGAGCCACGAGCAGTACTTC
once,-,TRBJ2-4,TRBV11-2,CASTLQGPENIQYF,TGTGCCAGCACCCTACAGGGCCCGGAAAACATTCAGTACTTC
-,TRBD1,TRBJ1-1,TRBV18,CASSPRTGGISTEAFF,TGTGCCAGCTCACCTCGGACAGGGGGCATCAGCACTGAAGCTTTCTTT
once,-,TRBJ2-7,TRBV7-9,CASSFFGLDEQYF,TGTGCCAGCAGCTTCTTCGGACTCGACGAGCAGTACTTC
-,TRBD2,TRBJ2-3,TRBV3-1/TRBV3-2,CASSHPSGYTDTQYF,TGTGCCAGCAGCCACCCTAGCGGCTACACAGATACGCAGTATTTT
-,-,TRBJ1-5,TRBV5-1,CASSLGGDQPQHF,TGCGCCAGCAGCTTGGGAGGAGACCAGCCCCAGCATTTT
-,TRBD1,TRBJ2-4,TRBV19,CASSGQGKNIQYF,TGTGCCAGCTCGGGACAGGGCAAAAACATTCAGTACTTC
-,-,TRBJ1-2,TRBV7-2,CASSLGRGGGGYTF,TGTGCCAGCAGCTTAGGAAGGGGCGGCGGTGGCTACACCTTC
-,TRBD2,TRBJ2-7,TRBV4-1,CASSQVSAGGYEQYF,TGCGCCAGCAGCCAAGTATCAGCGGGGGGTTACGAGCAGTACTTC
-,-,TRBJ1-2,TRBV7-9,CASSGRGVRYGYTF,TGTGCCAGCAGCGGGAGGGGTGTCCGGTATGGCTACACCTTC
-,TRBD1,TRBJ1-1,TRBV6-5,CASALRQGAWEAFF,TGTGCCAGCGCACTAAGACAGGGGGCTTGGGAAGCTTTCTTT
few,TRBD1,TRBJ1-6,TRBV2,CASGTGFNSPLHF,TGTGCCAGCGGGACAGGGTTTAATTCACCCCTCCACTTT
-,-,TRBJ1-1,TRBV19,CATRDRSLMNTEAFF,TGTGCCACCCGAGACAGAAGCCTAATGAACACTGAAGCTTTCTTT
-,-,TRBJ2-1,TRBV7-3,CASSLMGQGNNNEQFF,TGTGCCAGCAGCTTAATGGGGCAGGGGAACAACAATGAGCAGTTCTTC
-,-,TRBJ2-4,TRBV6-6,CASIGQLKNIQYF,TGTGCCAGCATCGGACAGTTGAAAAACATTCAGTACTTC
-,TRBD1,TRBJ1-1,TRBV5-1,CASSFLGQQNTEAFF,TGCGCCAGCAGCTTTTTGGGACAGCAGAACACTGAAGCTTTCTTT
-,-,TRBJ2-1,TRBV3-1/TRBV3-2,CASSQVFRGTNPEQFF,TGTGCCAGCAGCCAAGTCTTCCGCGGTACGAACCCTGAGCAGTTCTTC
-,-,TRBJ1-2,TRBV6-5,CASRPTTGLRSYTF,TGTGCCAGCAGGCCGACCACAGGGTTGCGAAGCTACACCTTC
-,TRBD1,TRBJ1-1,TRBV5-1,CASSAGTGANTEAFF,TGCGCCAGCAGCGCCGGGACAGGGGCCAACACTGAAGCTTTCTTT
-,-,TRBJ2-7,TRBV20-1,CSARSGHEQYF,TGCAGTGCTAGATCAGGCCACGAGCAGTACTTC
once,TRBD1,TRBJ1-2,TRBV30,CAWSGQGNYGYTF,TGTGCCTGGAGTGGACAGGGGAACTATGGCTACACCTTC
-,-,TRBJ1-1,TRBV19,CASSIGDRLNTEAFF,TGTGCCAGTAGTATAGGAGACAGACTGAACACTGAAGCTTTCTTT
-,TRBD1,TRBJ1-3,TRBV30,CAWSDLTGGSGNTIYF,TGTGCCTGGAGTGACCTTACAGGGGGCTCTGGAAACACCATATATTTT
-,-,TRBJ1-6,TRBV13,CASSAWGRDSYNSPLHF,TGTGCCAGCAGCGCCTGGGGCAGGGATTCCTATAATTCACCCCTCCACTTT